One sample yielded the 30 T cell receptor beta chains listed below, sequenced in a study of blood T cell repertoires in COVID-19. Sequenced by immunoSEQ multiplex PCR; TCRdb stores in-frame clones only, minus some. The sample yields approximately 490,000 clones, about nine tenths seen once. Sequencing was done on a sample of PBMCs or T cells enriched from blood (not recorded which). These receptors were obtained from a woman aged 60-70 years who had recovered from COVID-19.

V is TRBV18 and J is TRBJ2-7; D might be TRBD1 (6 bases). This CDR3 region has 16 residues. Trimming left V 4 bases short and J 0 bases short, with 16 bases between. CDR1 KGHSH and CDR2 LQKENI come from the germline V gene. CDR3 sequence: CASSLTGLPSSYEQYV. The CDR3 DNA follows: TGTGCCAGCTCACTGACAGGTCTTCCTAGCTCCTACGAGCAGTACGTC.

The CDR3 spells CASSFSGTSGYNEQFF. The CDR3 nucleotides read TGTGCCAGCAGCTTCTCCGGGACTAGCGGATACAATGAGCAGTTCTTC. This chain joins TRBV7-2 and TRBJ2-1; 11 bases align to TRBD2. V gave up 3 bases and J gave up 4 bases; unmatched junction bases: 5. The CDR3 runs 16 residues. The germline gives CDR1 SGHTA, CDR2 FQGNSA.

The chain is built from TRBV11-2 and TRBJ1-3; D uncertain. Trimming stripped 0 bases from V and 1 base from J, with 4 bases between. This CDR3 is 14 amino acids long. Germline loops: CDR1 SGHAT, CDR2 FQNNGV. The CDR3: CASSLEQSGNTIYF. The CDR3 bases are TGTGCCAGCAGCTTAGAACAGTCTGGAAACACCATATATTTT.

This chain connects TRBV30 to TRBJ2-1; TRBD1 matches 8 bases. Trimming took 1 base from V and 5 from J; bases not matched to a gene: 4. Germline V lookup: CDR1 GTSNPN, CDR2 SVGIG (reference sequence). The CDR3 loop spans 14 amino acids. CDR3 protein: CAWSADRADNEQFF. The CDR3 DNA is TGTGCCTGGAGTGCGGACAGGGCCGACAATGAGCAGTTCTTC.

The chain combines TRBV4-1 with TRBJ2-2, with 9 bases identical to TRBD1. The CDR3 is made up of 15 amino acids. The junction had 3 bases not matched to a gene; V was cut back by 4 bases and J by 3 bases. The germline V gene has CDR1 MGHRA and CDR2 YSYEKL. CDR3 sequence (DNA): TGCGCCAGCAGCCCCAGGACAGGGGACACCGGGGAGCTGTTTTTT. It specifies CASSPRTGDTGELFF.

This clone turned up a few times. This chain joins TRBV27 and TRBJ1-4; 7 bases align to TRBD1. Trimming removed 7 bases from V and 1 base from J; junction bases left unmatched: 3. This CDR3 contains 14 residues. Germline assignment: CDR1 MNHEY and CDR2 SMNVEV (reference sequence). The CDR3 region has the DNA TGTGCCAGCACCTCAGGGGGAACTAATGAAAAACTGTTTTTT. It translates to CASTSGGTNEKLFF.

This chain links TRBV10-2 with TRBJ2-3; D is perhaps TRBD2 (6 bases). The CDR3 length is 13 residues. Deletions cut 6 bases from V and 2 bases from J, with 9 bases between. Germline V gene sequence: CDR1 WSHSY, CDR2 SAAADI. CDR3 loop: CASSGGDTDTQYF. Here the CDR3 DNA reads TGCGCCAGCAGCGGGGGAGACACAGATACGCAGTATTTT.

The rearrangement joins TRBV27 to TRBJ1-1, with 7 bases lining up with TRBD1. Germline V CDR1 and CDR2: MNHEY, SMNVEV (reference sequence). V was pared by 8 bases and J by 2 bases, with 17 bases of the junction left unmatched. The CDR3 spans 17 residues. CDR3 DNA: TGTGCCAGCGGGGAGGACCGGGACAGACTACGAAACACTGAAGCTTTCTTT. Translation gives CASGEDRDRLRNTEAFF.

The rearrangement joins TRBV12-5 to TRBJ1-1, with D possibly TRBD1 on 5 matching bases. Germline CDR1 reads LGHNT; CDR2 reads FRNRAP. This CDR3 is built from 12 residues. Deletions cut 6 bases from V and 5 bases from J, with 10 bases between. CDR3: CASGGGWTEAFF. CDR3 sequence (DNA): TGTGCTAGTGGGGGGGGATGGACTGAAGCTTTCTTT.

The CDR3 nucleotides are TGCGCCAGCAGCTTGGATGCGGCGAACACCGGGGAGCTGTTTTTT. This encodes CASSLDAANTGELFF. The chain links TRBV5-1 to TRBJ2-2; D is unclear. V gave up 0 bases and J gave up 0 bases, with 6 bases separating them. The CDR3 loop spans 15 amino acids. Germline values: CDR1 SGHRS, CDR2 YFSETQ. Filled out from reference TRBV5-1 and TRBJ2-2, the complete variable domain reads KAGVTQTPRYLIKTRGQQVTLSCSPISGHRSVSWYQQTPGQGLQFLFEYFSETQRNKGNFPGRFSGRQFSNSRSEMNVSTLELGDSALYLCASSLDAANTGELFFGEGSRLTVL.

The rearrangement uses TRBV7-6 and TRBJ2-7, with a possible D match to TRBD1 (5 bases). Trimming took 6 bases from V and 5 from J, leaving 14 bases between them. The CDR3 loop spans 13 amino acids. The germline gives CDR1 SGHVS, CDR2 FNYEAQ. The CDR3 bases are TGTGCCAGCAGTCTAACCAGGGATAACGAGCAGTACTTC. Encoded protein: CASSLTRDNEQYF.

CDR3 sequence: CASSLPGSYSYEQYF. The CDR3 region has the DNA TGTGCCAGCAGCCTTCCAGGCTCGTACTCCTACGAGCAGTACTTC. This rearrangement joins TRBV13 to TRBJ2-7; no clear D. From germline, CDR1 is PRHDT and CDR2 FYEKMQ (reference sequence). V lost 5 bases and J 0 bases, leaving 14 bases between the germline ends. The CDR3 runs to 15 residues.

The chain couples TRBV19 to TRBJ2-1; a weak D match, TRBD2 (5 bases). V gave up 8 bases and J gave up 10 bases, with 12 bases separating them. From germline, CDR1 is LNHDA and CDR2 SQIVND (reference sequence). The CDR3 loop spans 11 amino acids. The CDR3, as DNA: TGTGCCAGTTCGGGGTTAAGGGAGCAGTTCTTC. This codes for CASSGLREQFF.

The chain is built from TRBV12-5 and TRBJ2-1, with 7 bases fitting TRBD1. With V trimmed by 1 base and J by 6 bases, 6 bases remained unmatched. Germline V CDR1 and CDR2: LGHNT, FRNRAP. The CDR3 covers 15 residues. The CDR3 loop is CASGLGQGGGNEQFF. The CDR3 coding sequence is TGTGCTAGTGGTTTGGGACAGGGTGGAGGCAATGAGCAGTTCTTC.

The chain is built from TRBV24-1 and TRBJ1-2; tentatively, D is TRBD1 (6 bases). CDR1 and CDR2 from the germline V gene are KGHDR and SFDVKD. The CDR3 is 15 residues long. V was trimmed by 4 bases and J by 6 bases, leaving 17 bases between them. The CDR3 is CATSDHLGGANGYTF. The CDR3 DNA reads as TGTGCCACCAGTGACCACCTTGGGGGCGCCAATGGCTACACCTTC.

The chain employs TRBV10-3 and TRBJ1-2, with 8 nucleotides matching TRBD1. Germline CDR1 is ENHRY and CDR2 is SYGVKD. This CDR3 contains 13 residues. Trimming took 3 bases from V and 8 from J; bases not matched to a gene: 5. Here the CDR3 reads CAISDRQGMGYTF. As DNA, the CDR3 is TGTGCCATCAGTGATCGACAGGGGATGGGCTACACCTTC.

The chain uses TRBV3-1 (or the pseudogene TRBV3-2) and TRBJ1-1; D is ambiguous. The germline V and J ends were trimmed by 2 bases and 7 bases, with 11 bases remaining between them. This CDR3 has 13 residues. Germline V gene sequence: CDR1 LGHDT, CDR2 YNNKEL (reference sequence). CDR3 sequence (DNA): TGTGCCAGCAGCCAACACGGTGGGAGTGAAGCTTTCTTT. It translates to CASSQHGGSEAFF.

The gene calls are TRBV28 and TRBJ1-6; TRBD1 matches 12 bases. From germline, CDR1 is MDHEN and CDR2 SYDVKM. The V segment lost 10 bases and the J segment 7 bases; nucleotides outside the gene matches: 11. The CDR3 totals 16 residues. The CDR3 DNA follows: TGTGCCACGACCGGGACAGGGGGCTTAGGGAATTCACCCCTCCACTTT. Translating it yields CATTGTGGLGNSPLHF.

This rearrangement joins TRBV30 to TRBJ1-6; D not certain. Between the trimmed V and J ends, which lost 3 bases and 6 bases, there was a span of 6 bases. CDR3 size: 12 residues. Per germline, CDR1 GTSNPN and CDR2 SVGIG (reference sequence). CDR3 sequence: CAWRQPNSPLHF. CDR3 in DNA: TGTGCCTGGAGACAGCCTAATTCACCCCTCCACTTT.

The chain links TRBV14 to TRBJ1-4; the D gene is possibly TRBD1 (5 bases). The CDR3 is 14 residues long. Trimming pared 2 bases from V and 3 bases from J, leaving 7 bases between. CDR1 and CDR2 (germline): SGHDN, FVKESK. Here the CDR3 reads CASSQWGANEKLFF. The CDR3 DNA reads as TGTGCCAGCAGCCAATGGGGGGCTAATGAAAAACTGTTTTTT.

This chain uses TRBV30 with TRBJ2-6; D unclear. The CDR3 length is 18 residues. Trimming took off 1 base at V and 0 bases at J, with 16 bases between the two ends. Germline V gene sequence: CDR1 GTSNPN, CDR2 SVGIG (reference sequence). CDR3 amino acids: CAWSATRVLTSGANVLTF. As DNA, the CDR3 is TGTGCCTGGAGTGCCACACGGGTCTTAACCTCTGGGGCCAACGTCCTGACTTTC.

This clone was seen a single time. The rearrangement links TRBV2 to TRBJ1-1; TRBD1 matches at 8 bases. The CDR3 runs to 14 residues. Germline values: CDR1 SNHLY, CDR2 FYNNEI. After removal of 3 bases from V and 1 base from J, the junction contained 1 base not matched to a gene. CDR3 DNA: TGTGCCAGCAGTGACGGACAGGGGAACACTGAAGCTTTCTTT. Protein sequence: CASSDGQGNTEAFF.

The gene calls are TRBV5-1 and TRBJ1-5; a weak D match, TRBD1 (6 bases). The CDR3 runs to 15 residues. From germline, CDR1 is SGHRS and CDR2 YFSETQ. V was pared by 3 bases and J by 0 bases, with 10 bases between. The CDR3 region has the DNA TGCGCCAGCAGCTCGACAGGTAATAGCAATCAGCCCCAGCATTTT. This encodes CASSSTGNSNQPQHF.

The V gene is TRBV12-3 or TRBV12-4, the J gene TRBJ1-2; TRBD1 might be the D (6 bases). V was shortened by 3 bases and J by 8 bases, with 10 bases between the two germline ends. CDR3 length: 12 amino acids. CDR3: CASSFWGQGYTF. The DNA for the CDR3 is TGTGCCAGCAGTTTCTGGGGGCAAGGCTACACCTTC.

The V gene is TRBV24-1, the J gene TRBJ2-1; D perhaps matches TRBD1 (5 bases). CDR3 length: 12 amino acids. Germline V gives CDR1 KGHDR, CDR2 SFDVKD. With 3 bases removed from V and 7 bases from J, the gap between germline ends came to 6 bases. The CDR3 spells CATSDQGNEQFF. The CDR3 DNA reads TGTGCCACCAGTGATCAGGGAAATGAGCAGTTCTTC.

The chain recombines TRBV19 with TRBJ1-1; 8 nucleotides agree with TRBD1. The ends lost 7 bases at V and 4 bases at J; junction bases unmatched: 2. CDR3 length: 12 residues. CDR1 is LNHDA and CDR2 is SQIVND in the germline V gene (reference sequence). The CDR3 sequence: CASNRGSTEAFF. The CDR3 DNA is TGTGCCAGTAACAGGGGGAGCACTGAAGCTTTCTTT.

The V gene is TRBV19, the J gene TRBJ2-1; 9 bases agree with TRBD1. The CDR3 contains 15 residues. With 4 bases clipped from V and 8 bases from J, the junction kept 9 bases outside the gene matches. Germline V gives CDR1 LNHDA, CDR2 SQIVND (reference sequence). Here the CDR3 reads CASSKGDRVNDEQFF. CDR3 coding DNA: TGTGCCAGTAGTAAAGGGGACAGGGTAAATGATGAGCAGTTCTTC.

This clone came up once. The V call is TRBV3-1 (or the pseudogene TRBV3-2), the J call TRBJ1-2; 9 nucleotides line up with TRBD1. J was trimmed by 8 bases and V by 4 bases; bases with no gene match: 14. This CDR3 is 16 amino acids long. Germline CDR1 reads LGHDT; CDR2 reads YNNKEL (reference sequence). Here the CDR3 DNA reads TGTGCCAGCAGCCTTGCCCTCGGACAGGGGAGTGGAGGCTACACCTTC. This translates into CASSLALGQGSGGYTF.

The J gene is TRBJ2-2, the V gene TRBV27; possibly TRBD1 for D (7 bases). This CDR3 spans 14 amino acids. V shed 4 bases and J shed 7 bases, with 13 bases lying between them. From germline, CDR1 is MNHEY and CDR2 SMNVEV (reference sequence). The CDR3 sequence is CASSSQGRDGELFF. CDR3 in DNA: TGTGCCAGCAGTTCACAGGGGCGGGACGGGGAGCTGTTTTTT.

V is TRBV10-2 and J is TRBJ2-7, with D perhaps TRBD1 (6 bases). The CDR3 totals 13 residues. Trimming removed 6 bases from V and 3 bases from J, with 12 bases in between. Germline V gene data show CDR1 as WSHSY and CDR2 as SAAADI. Here the CDR3 reads CASRNTGFYEQYF. CDR3 DNA sequence: TGCGCCAGCAGGAATACAGGGTTCTACGAGCAGTACTTC.